The following is a T cell receptor beta chain sequence with its context. CDR1 is DFQATT and CDR2 is SNEGSKA in the germline V gene (reference sequence). Trimming shortened V by 2 bases and J by 6 bases, and 17 bases separated the two germline ends. The length of the CDR3 is 14 residues. Library construction involved attaching unique molecular identifiers to individual cDNA molecules, which allowed quantitative, reproducible TCR counting. One entry per CDR3 protein, called by TCRdb with MiXCR from the RACE reads. This table has 65,000 to 85,000 distinct CDR3 sequences, 10% appearing once. This specimen belongs to a study of human T cells and chemical hapten exposure. Turning to the study itself: Each patch test put 0.01% DPC on the upper back, and results were read at 6 days.

This sample's time point: patch test 1, 2 weeks after DPC sensitization. Treatment given: therapeutic diphenylcyclopropenone sensitization with weekly scalp DPC. Blood collection took place prior to placing each patch test. Patients had alopecia, were aged 18 to 70, and were not pregnant. Sequenced here: whole blood, sampled in connection with sensitization to the hapten diphenylcyclopropenone (DPC). The receptor comes from a woman aged 45-65 years with alopecia areata. Some clones in this sample may be carry-over from other donors' samples. The V gene is TRBV20-1, the J gene TRBJ2-7, with D perhaps matching TRBD1 (5 bases). Here the CDR3 DNA reads TGCAGTGCTAGAAACAGCCAGGGTGTTGTCGAGCAGTACTTC. Protein product: CSARNSQGVVEQYF.